This T cell receptor beta chain was recorded in a study of patients and donors after allogeneic stem cell transplantation. This clonotype was counted a few times. Each CDR3 protein is one row after TCRdb ran MiXCR on the RT-PCR reads. The table includes 200,000 to 250,000 distinct CDR3 sequences, about 38% detected once. The sequence was collected from a human donor who was either an allogeneic HSCT recipient or a stem cell or donor lymphocyte infusion donor (not recorded which). It is not recorded whose cells these are; they may come from a transplant donor. Input material: blood, either unsorted or a sorted T cell fraction (not recorded which).

The CDR3 loop reads CASSQDFDGTYEQYF. The CDR3, as DNA: TGCGCCAGCAGCCAAGACTTCGACGGGACCTACGAGCAGTACTTC. The chain employs TRBV4-1 and TRBJ2-7, with D possibly being TRBD2 (5 bases). V dropped 0 bases and J dropped 2 bases, with 11 bases sitting between them. Germline V gene data show CDR1 as MGHRA and CDR2 as YSYEKL. There are 15 residues in the CDR3.